The sequence of this T cell receptor beta chain was determined in a study of regulatory T cells in long-lasting Graves disease. Regarding the study as a whole: In persistent patients, shared public clonotypes (2,741) outnumbered those in new patients (about 1,000).

The time point: newly diagnosed GD, antithyroid drugs for less than 3 months. The TCR library used RNA extracted from PBMCs. Concerning this clonotype: Its cognate antigen is unknown.

HTBI primers from iRepertoire and Arm-PCR of CDR3 regions yielded the TCR beta libraries. TCRdb used MiXCR to reprocess the multiplex PCR reads, holding one entry per CDR3 protein. The sample lists about 220,000 distinct CDR3 sequences, approximately 18% occurring once. The CDR3 has 20 amino acids. Deletions cut 7 bases from V and 9 bases from J, with 37 bases between. These same records also appear under a second study, on T cells in Graves' hyperthyroidism and ophthalmopathy.

This specimen consisted of peripheral blood mononuclear cells (PBMCs), obtained at new diagnosis, from a patient treated with antithyroid drugs. V and J are TRBV12-3 or TRBV12-4 and TRBJ2-1; D is possibly TRBD2 (6 bases). The clonotype originates from a woman aged 25 to 39 with Graves disease. The CDR3 DNA reads as TGTGCCAGCATACCCCAGCGGGTTTTTACCCGTACAGGTACCTTTACTGAGCAGTTCTTC. It specifies CASIPQRVFTRTGTFTEQFF.